These T cell receptor beta chains were read from a single sample in a study of blood T cell repertoires in COVID-19. The assay was immunoSEQ multiplex PCR, and TCRdb's table has in-frame clones only and misses some. Found here are 70,000 to 95,000 clones, roughly 88% of them singletons; the top ten hold roughly 1.5%. Specimen: peripheral blood. Receptors were obtained from a human donor with active COVID-19. The donor label of this sample is uncertain. Both conserved end residues are part of each CDR3. A D gene is named only where the DNA matches it firmly. Size tells how often a clone was seen (once, few, many) or the class of an expanded clone, and some rows leave it out.

>TRBJ1-1|once|TRBV29-1|NA
TGCAGCGTTGTATGGCTTACGATCACTGAAGCTTTCTTT
CSVVWLTITEAFF
>TRBJ2-7|NA|TRBV6-5|NA
TGTGCCAGCGCCGCCAGGGGCGCTTTGTGGGAGCAGTACTTC
CASAARGALWEQYF
>TRBJ2-7|NA|TRBV5-1|NA
TGCGCCAGCAGCTTGGGAGGGGGACTAACCTCCTACGAGCAGTACTTC
CASSLGGGLTSYEQYF
>TRBJ2-4|NA|TRBV19|TRBD1
TGTGCCAGTAGTAGTGGACAGGGGGGAGCCAAAAACATTCAGTACTTC
CASSSGQGGAKNIQYF
>TRBJ1-5|NA|TRBV2|NA
TGTGCCAGCAGGGAGAATACAGGGTTCAATCAGCCCCAGCATTTT
CASRENTGFNQPQHF
>TRBJ1-2|NA|TRBV7-3|NA
TGTGCCAGCAGCTCCACAGGTGACTATGGCTACACCTTC
CASSSTGDYGYTF
>TRBJ2-5|NA|TRBV2|TRBD1
TGTGCCAGCAGCGGGGACAGGGGTCTGGAGACCCAGTACTTC
CASSGDRGLETQYF
>TRBJ1-1|once|TRBV28|TRBD1
TGTGCCAGCAGTGAGGACAGGGGTGTCACTGAAGCTTTCTTT
CASSEDRGVTEAFF
>TRBJ2-5|NA|TRBV28|TRBD2
TGTGCCAGCAGTCTCCCCGGCGGGGGTTTGGAGACCCAGTACTTC
CASSLPGGGLETQYF
>TRBJ2-3|NA|TRBV6-1|NA
TGTGCCAGCAGTGAGCCGGGACAAGGCACAGATACGCAGTATTTT
CASSEPGQGTDTQYF
>TRBJ2-5|NA|TRBV3-1/TRBV3-2|TRBD1
TGTGCCAGCAGCCAAGGGACAGGGGAGACCCAGTACTTC
CASSQGTGETQYF
>TRBJ2-1|NA|TRBV5-4|TRBD2
TGTGCCAGCAGCTTGGGGCCAGGTGGCGGGGGGGCTCGAGAGCAGTTCTTC
CASSLGPGGGGAREQFF
>TRBJ1-2|NA|TRBV6-5|TRBD1
TGTGCCAGCAGCCAAGGGGGCGCCCAGCAGCGGGGCTACACCTTC
CASSQGGAQQRGYTF
>TRBJ2-5|NA|TRBV5-1|TRBD2
TGCGCCAGCAGCTTGATGACTAGCGGCCAAGAGACCCAGTACTTC
CASSLMTSGQETQYF
>TRBJ2-2|NA|TRBV4-1|NA
TGCGCCAGCAGCCCCTTCGAGGGCCAGAACACCGGGGAGCTGTTTTTT
CASSPFEGQNTGELFF
>TRBJ1-3|NA|TRBV5-1|TRBD1
TGCGCCAGCAGCTTACAGGGGGCTCTTGGAAACACCATATATTTT
CASSLQGALGNTIYF
>TRBJ2-7|NA|TRBV7-2|NA
TGTGCCAGCAGCTTCAGTGTAGGGGCCGACTACGAGCAGTACTTC
CASSFSVGADYEQYF
>TRBJ2-7|NA|TRBV9|NA
TGTGCCAGCAGCGTTACAGGGCACCAATCCTACGAGCAGTACTTC
CASSVTGHQSYEQYF
>TRBJ1-1|few|TRBV9|NA
TGTGCCAGCAGCGTAGTAGCGACGTCCGCCGCCCAAGCTTTCTTT
CASSVVATSAAQAFF
>TRBJ1-4|few|TRBV10-3|TRBD1
TGTGCCATCAGTGAGACCCTGACGGGACAGAATGAAAAACTGTTTTTT
CAISETLTGQNEKLFF
>TRBJ2-1|NA|TRBV19|TRBD2
TGTGCCAGTAGTATCTTGCCTAGCGGGGGCAACAATGAGCAGTTCTTC
CASSILPSGGNNEQFF
>TRBJ2-1|NA|TRBV18|NA
TGTGCCAGCTCACCACCGAACAACATCTATGAGCAGTTCTTC
CASSPPNNIYEQFF
>TRBJ1-2|NA|TRBV4-3|TRBD1
TGCGCCAGCAGCCAAGATGGGGGACAGATATATGGCTACACCTTC
CASSQDGGQIYGYTF
>TRBJ1-2|NA|TRBV6-1|TRBD1
TGTGCCAGCAGTGAGAACACAGGGGGCGCCTATGGCTACACCTTC
CASSENTGGAYGYTF
>TRBJ2-7|NA|TRBV9|NA
TGTGCCAGCAGCGCCTCTAGAATCTCCCACGAGCAGTACTTC
CASSASRISHEQYF
>TRBJ1-2|NA|TRBV6-5|TRBD1
TGTGCCAGCAGCCGGACAGGGTATGGAGGCTACACCTTC
CASSRTGYGGYTF
>TRBJ1-2|NA|TRBV14|TRBD1
TGTGCCAGCAGCCGTGGGACAGGAGGTGGCTACACCTTC
CASSRGTGGGYTF
>TRBJ2-7|NA|TRBV5-5|NA
TGTGCCAGCAGCTTGGACTATTACTCCTACGAGCAGTACTTC
CASSLDYYSYEQYF
>TRBJ2-1|NA|TRBV20-1|TRBD2
TGCAGTGCTAGTGGGACTAGCGGGGGTATCTACAATGAGCAGTTCTTC
CSASGTSGGIYNEQFF
>TRBJ2-7|NA|TRBV7-6|TRBD1
TGTGCCAGCAGCTTAGATGGGGTGGACAGGGGTACCTACGAGCAGTACTTC
CASSLDGVDRGTYEQYF
>TRBJ2-1|NA|TRBV6-2/TRBV6-3|TRBD2
TGTGCCAGCAGTTCACCATACGACGGGACTAGTTTCAATGAGCAGTTCTTC
CASSSPYDGTSFNEQFF
>TRBJ1-6|NA|TRBV2|TRBD1
TGTGCCAGCAGTGAGGACAGGGGAATTTCACCCCTCCACTTT
CASSEDRGISPLHF
>TRBJ2-7|NA|TRBV6-2/TRBV6-3|NA
TGTGCCAGCAGTTACTCCCCGAAGGACTACTCCTACGAGCAGTACTTC
CASSYSPKDYSYEQYF
>TRBJ2-2|NA|TRBV30|TRBD2
TGTGCCTGGAGTGTCCACGGGGGGAAGGGGGAGCTGTTTTTT
CAWSVHGGKGELFF
>TRBJ1-2|NA|TRBV5-1|TRBD1
TGCGCCAGCAGCTCTGGGACAGGCTCGGGCTACACCTTC
CASSSGTGSGYTF
>TRBJ1-3|NA|TRBV28|NA
TGTGCCAGCAGTCCCAGGGGTTCCGGAAACACCATATATTTT
CASSPRGSGNTIYF
>TRBJ2-5|NA|TRBV4-1|TRBD2
TGCGCCAGCAGCCAAGATCTAGCGGGGCGGAAAGAGACCCAGTACTTC
CASSQDLAGRKETQYF
>TRBJ1-2|NA|TRBV7-2|TRBD1
TGTGCCAGCAGCTTAGGAGGGGGCGCTGACTATGGCTACACCTTC
CASSLGGGADYGYTF
>TRBJ1-2|NA|TRBV3-1/TRBV3-2|TRBD1
TGTGCCAGCAGCCCGGCGTTCCGGGACAGGGGCGGCTACACCTTC
CASSPAFRDRGGYTF
>TRBJ2-3|NA|TRBV19|TRBD2
TGTGCCAGTAGTATCTACAAGGGACTAGGAGGCACAGATACGCAGTATTTT
CASSIYKGLGGTDTQYF
>TRBJ1-1|NA|TRBV20-1|NA
TGCAGTGCTAGTGAAACAGCGAACACTGAAGCTTTCTTT
CSASETANTEAFF
>TRBJ2-2|NA|TRBV5-6|TRBD1
TGTGCCAGCAGCTTGTTTGGGACAGGGAACACCGGGGAGCTGTTTTTT
CASSLFGTGNTGELFF
>TRBJ2-7|NA|TRBV13|NA
TGTGCCAGCAGCTTACTCTACGAGCAGTACTTC
CASSLLYEQYF
>TRBJ1-5|few|TRBV28|NA
TGTGCCAGCAGTTTATGGGGGGCTAGTACCAATCAGCCCCAGCATTTT
CASSLWGASTNQPQHF
>TRBJ2-1|NA|TRBV5-6|NA
TGTGCCAGCAGCCGACACGGACTGAGCTCCTACAATGAGCAGTTCTTC
CASSRHGLSSYNEQFF
>TRBJ1-1|NA|TRBV18|NA
TGTGCCAGCTCACCACCGATCTCAGGGGTGGCTTTCTTT
CASSPPISGVAFF
>TRBJ2-7|NA|TRBV11-2|NA
TGTGCCAGCAGCTCTAGCAGAGCCTACGAGCAGTACTTC
CASSSSRAYEQYF
>TRBJ2-3|NA|TRBV6-5|TRBD2
TGTGCCGCTAGCGGGGGCTACACAGATACGCAGTATTTT
CAASGGYTDTQYF
>TRBJ1-2|NA|TRBV29-1|TRBD1
TGCAGCGTTGAGAGTTGGGACAGCCACTATGGCTACACCTTC
CSVESWDSHYGYTF
>TRBJ2-1|few|TRBV10-3|TRBD2
TGTGCCATCATGCGGGGGGGCTCCTACAATGAGCAGTTCTTC
CAIMRGGSYNEQFF
>TRBJ2-3|NA|TRBV5-4|TRBD2
TGTGCCAGCAGCTCCGGGACTAGCGGGGGGCCCCCCCCAGATACGCAGTATTTT
CASSSGTSGGPPPDTQYF
>TRBJ2-3|NA|TRBV7-9|NA
TGTGCCAGCAGCTTTTTCCCTAGCACAGATACGCAGTATTTT
CASSFFPSTDTQYF
>TRBJ1-1|NA|TRBV6-6|NA
TGTGCCAGTTCCTACAGGGTTGAGAACACTGAAGCTTTCTTT
CASSYRVENTEAFF
>TRBJ2-2|few|TRBV7-9|NA
TGTGCCAGCAGCTTAAAAATCGGTGGGGGCGTCACCGGGGAGCTGTTTTTT
CASSLKIGGGVTGELFF
>TRBJ2-3|NA|TRBV3-1/TRBV3-2|NA
TGTGCCAGCAGCCGAGGGCAGGGGTCCACAGATACGCAGTATTTT
CASSRGQGSTDTQYF